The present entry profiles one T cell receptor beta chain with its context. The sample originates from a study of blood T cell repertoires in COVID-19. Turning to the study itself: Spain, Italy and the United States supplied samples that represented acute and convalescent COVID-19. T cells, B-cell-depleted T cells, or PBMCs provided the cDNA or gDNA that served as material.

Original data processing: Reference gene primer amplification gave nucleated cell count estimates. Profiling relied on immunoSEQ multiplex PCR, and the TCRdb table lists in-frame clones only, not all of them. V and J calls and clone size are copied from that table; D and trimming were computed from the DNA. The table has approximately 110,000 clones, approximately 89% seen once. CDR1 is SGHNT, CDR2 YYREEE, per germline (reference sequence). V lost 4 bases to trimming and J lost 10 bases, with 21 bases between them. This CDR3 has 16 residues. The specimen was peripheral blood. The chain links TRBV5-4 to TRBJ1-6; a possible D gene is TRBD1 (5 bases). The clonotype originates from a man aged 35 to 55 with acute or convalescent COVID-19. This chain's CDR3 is CASSPGGWKGTSPLHF. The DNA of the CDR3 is TGTGCCAGCAGCCCGGGGGGGTGGAAAGGGACCTCACCCCTCCACTTT.